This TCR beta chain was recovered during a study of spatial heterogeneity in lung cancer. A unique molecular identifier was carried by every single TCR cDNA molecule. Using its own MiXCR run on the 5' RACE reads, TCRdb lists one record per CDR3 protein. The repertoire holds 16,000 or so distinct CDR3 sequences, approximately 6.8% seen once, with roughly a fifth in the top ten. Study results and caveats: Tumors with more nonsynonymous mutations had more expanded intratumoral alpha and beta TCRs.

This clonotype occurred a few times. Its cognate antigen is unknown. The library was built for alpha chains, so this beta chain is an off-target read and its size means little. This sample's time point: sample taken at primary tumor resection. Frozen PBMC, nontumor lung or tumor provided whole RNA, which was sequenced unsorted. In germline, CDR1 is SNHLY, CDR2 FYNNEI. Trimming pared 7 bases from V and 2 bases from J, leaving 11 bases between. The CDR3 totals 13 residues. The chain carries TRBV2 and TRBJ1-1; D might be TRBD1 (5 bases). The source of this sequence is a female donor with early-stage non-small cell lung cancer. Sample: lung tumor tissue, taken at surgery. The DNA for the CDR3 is TGTGCCAGCACCCGGGACGCCAACACTGAAGCTTTCTTT. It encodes CASTRDANTEAFF.